This is a list of T cell receptor beta chains from one sample in a study of T cell responses to AZD1222 COVID-19 vaccine. The data were produced by immunoSEQ multiplex PCR, yet TCRdb's version contains in-frame clones alone and is incomplete. The data show about 180,000 clones, about 91% seen once. The sample in question was peripheral blood, obtained 28 days after the second AZD1222 dose. Source of these receptors: an adult who received the AZD1222 COVID-19 vaccine. The CDR3 runs from the conserved cysteine through the conserved F or W. A D gene is named only where the DNA matches it firmly. For some rows the clone size is stated as once, few or many, or as a class when expanded; others skip it.

d_gene	v_gene	abundance	j_gene	CDR3nt	CDR3aa
TRBD2	TRBV4-3	-	TRBJ2-5	TGCGCCAGCAGCCAAGGACTAGCGGGGGGGCATTTAGAGACCCAGTACTTC	CASSQGLAGGHLETQYF
TRBD1	TRBV6-5	once	TRBJ1-2	TGTGCCAGCAGTCGGTGGACAGGGGGCAGAGATGGCTACACCTTC	CASSRWTGGRDGYTF
-	TRBV7-9	-	TRBJ2-2	TGTGCCAGCAGCTTATACGGGACACCAAACACCGGGGAGCTGTTTTTT	CASSLYGTPNTGELFF
TRBD1	TRBV19	-	TRBJ1-1	TGTGCCAGTAGCCGGGACAGGTTTTTTGGGAACACTGAAGCTTTCTTT	CASSRDRFFGNTEAFF
-	TRBV12-3/TRBV12-4	-	TRBJ1-1	TGTGCCAGCAGTTCAACAGGAAGCACTGAAGCTTTCTTT	CASSSTGSTEAFF
TRBD1	TRBV5-1	-	TRBJ2-1	TGCGCCAGCAGCCCCTGGACAGGGGGCAATGAGCAGTTCTTC	CASSPWTGGNEQFF
-	TRBV10-3	-	TRBJ1-1	TGTGCCATCAGGAAACAGGGAGAGAACACTGAAGCTTTCTTT	CAIRKQGENTEAFF
-	TRBV3-1/TRBV3-2	once	TRBJ2-5	TGTGCCAGCAGCCGAGGGCTCCAAGAGACCCAGTACTTC	CASSRGLQETQYF
-	TRBV5-1	-	TRBJ1-2	TGCGCCAGCAGCTTGGCGACTCCCTCTGGCTACACCTTC	CASSLATPSGYTF
-	TRBV6-5	-	TRBJ1-2	TGTGCCAGCAGCCTAGAGCCGCTTTATGGCTACACCTTC	CASSLEPLYGYTF
TRBD1	TRBV6-5	-	TRBJ1-2	TGTGCCAGCAGAATCCCGGGACAGATAAAAGGCTACACCTTC	CASRIPGQIKGYTF
TRBD1	TRBV3-1/TRBV3-2	once	TRBJ1-3	TGTGCCAGCAGCCGGCCGGGACAGGGCGTGGGGGGAAACACCATATATTTT	CASSRPGQGVGGNTIYF
TRBD2	TRBV6-6	-	TRBJ2-7	TGTGCCAGCAGCGCCAACCCGTTGGGACTAGCGGGGGGCCGCCGCTCCTACGAGCAGTACTTC	CASSANPLGLAGGRRSYEQYF
-	TRBV2	-	TRBJ2-5	TGTGCCAGCAGTGTTCTTCGGGGATCGGGGGAGACCCAGTACTTC	CASSVLRGSGETQYF
-	TRBV30	-	TRBJ2-7	TGTGCCTGGAGTTGGGGTTTCGAGCAGTACTTC	CAWSWGFEQYF
TRBD2	TRBV5-1	-	TRBJ2-3	TGCGCCAGCAGCTTCCCTTTCGAGCGGGGGCGCACAGATACGCAGTATTTT	CASSFPFERGRTDTQYF
-	TRBV7-2	-	TRBJ2-5	TGTGCCAGCAGCCCCCGGGATGGACAGCAAGAGACCCAGTACTTC	CASSPRDGQQETQYF
-	TRBV18	-	TRBJ1-2	TGTGCCAGCTCACCAGGGCAGGCTAACTATGGCTACACCTTC	CASSPGQANYGYTF
TRBD1	TRBV5-1	-	TRBJ1-6	TGCGCCAGCAGACGCGACAGGGTGAACTCACCCCTCCACTTT	CASRRDRVNSPLHF
-	TRBV27	-	TRBJ1-2	TGTGCCTGCGGGGGGGAAGACTATGGCTACACCTTC	CACGGEDYGYTF
TRBD1	TRBV30	-	TRBJ1-1	TGTGCCTGGAGTAGGGACAGGGGAAACACTGAAGCTTTCTTT	CAWSRDRGNTEAFF
TRBD2	TRBV4-2	-	TRBJ2-7	TGTGCCAGCAGCCAAGAATACCCACCGGGGGGGTCCTCCTACGAGCAGTACTTC	CASSQEYPPGGSSYEQYF
TRBD1	TRBV28	-	TRBJ1-2	TGTGCCAGCATCTCCGGGACAGGGAGGCGTGGGGGCTACACCTTC	CASISGTGRRGGYTF
-	TRBV18	-	TRBJ1-1	TGTGCCAGCTCAACTTACGGGGGGGACACTGAAGCTTTCTTT	CASSTYGGDTEAFF
TRBD2	TRBV2	-	TRBJ2-3	TGTGCCAGCAGCTTAGCGGGGGGCACAGATACGCAGTATTTT	CASSLAGGTDTQYF
-	TRBV6-5	-	TRBJ2-2	TGTGCCAGCAGTTACGGTGGTGGGCCCCCCGGGGAGCTGTTTTTT	CASSYGGGPPGELFF
-	TRBV10-3	few	TRBJ1-2	TGTGCCATCAGTGGACAGAGAGTTTCTAACTATGGCTACACCTTC	CAISGQRVSNYGYTF
-	TRBV7-2	-	TRBJ1-6	TGTGCCAGCAGCCAAGACGGCCCTCGATATAATTCACCCCTCCACTTT	CASSQDGPRYNSPLHF
-	TRBV21-1	-	TRBJ2-7	TGTGCCAGCAGCAAATCCGTGGGGGGGTCCTACGAGCAGTACTTC	CASSKSVGGSYEQYF
-	TRBV28	-	TRBJ2-6	TGTGCCAGCAGTCCTTGGTTAGGACGGATTAGCTCTGGGGCCAACGTCCTGACTTTC	CASSPWLGRISSGANVLTF
TRBD1	TRBV18	-	TRBJ1-3	TGTGCCAGCTCACCGGGACAGGAATCTGGAAACACCATATATTTT	CASSPGQESGNTIYF
TRBD2	TRBV5-4	-	TRBJ2-1	TGTGCCAGCAGTAGGAGCGGGGGCGCGGGGAATGAGCAGTTCTTC	CASSRSGGAGNEQFF
-	TRBV3-1/TRBV3-2	-	TRBJ1-1	TGTGCCAGCAGCCGAGACATCGGGAACACTGAAGCTTTCTTT	CASSRDIGNTEAFF
-	TRBV19	many	TRBJ1-1	TGTGCCAGTAGTATAAAGGGGAACACTGAAGCTTTCTTT	CASSIKGNTEAFF
-	TRBV12-5	once	TRBJ2-5	TGTGCTAGTGCCAACAGGGCACCGGCCGAGACCCAGTACTTC	CASANRAPAETQYF
-	TRBV30	-	TRBJ1-5	TGTGCCTGGAGCCGGGACGCAACCTACTATAGCAATCAGCCCCAGCATTTT	CAWSRDATYYSNQPQHF
TRBD1	TRBV5-4	-	TRBJ2-2	TGTGCCAGCAGCTTAGGCACAGGGGGGTACGCCGGGGAGCTGTTTTTT	CASSLGTGGYAGELFF
TRBD1	TRBV12-5	-	TRBJ1-5	TGTGCTAGTGCCCCAGACAGGGTAATCGGTCAGCCCCAGCATTTT	CASAPDRVIGQPQHF
-	TRBV28	-	TRBJ2-3	TGTGCCAGCAGTCTGCCTAGCACAGATACGCAGTATTTT	CASSLPSTDTQYF
-	TRBV19	-	TRBJ1-2	TGTGCCAGTAGGGGGACCTCTGCTTCCGGTGGCTACACCTTC	CASRGTSASGGYTF
TRBD1	TRBV3-1/TRBV3-2	few	TRBJ1-2	TGTGCCAGCAGCCAAGATATCGGAGGACAGGGCTATGGCTACACCTTC	CASSQDIGGQGYGYTF
-	TRBV11-2	-	TRBJ2-2	TGTGCCAGCCCTGGTGGACTCCCGGGGACCGGGGAGCTGTTTTTT	CASPGGLPGTGELFF
-	TRBV11-2	-	TRBJ1-2	TGTGCCAGCAACCGAGTGGGGGGCATTGTAGGCTATGGCTACACCTTC	CASNRVGGIVGYGYTF
-	TRBV27	-	TRBJ1-1	TGTGCCAGCAGTTTCCTTGGGGGGAGCACTGAAGCTTTCTTT	CASSFLGGSTEAFF
-	TRBV6-6	-	TRBJ1-1	TGTGCCAGCAGTTACCGGGTTGAACCGAACACTGAAGCTTTCTTT	CASSYRVEPNTEAFF
TRBD2	TRBV7-8	-	TRBJ2-7	TGTGCCAGCAGCTCCCTAGCGGGGGGATACGAGCAGTACTTC	CASSSLAGGYEQYF
-	TRBV4-2	once	TRBJ1-5	TGTGCCAGCAGCCAAGAGGGGCAGGTCAATCAGCCCCAGCATTTT	CASSQEGQVNQPQHF
-	TRBV15	-	TRBJ1-1	TGTGCCACCAGCAGAGATGGGATGAACACTGAAGCTTTCTTT	CATSRDGMNTEAFF
-	TRBV30	-	TRBJ1-5	TGTGCCTGGAGTGCCGGGACGGGAGGCCATCAGCCCCAGCATTTT	CAWSAGTGGHQPQHF
TRBD1	TRBV19	-	TRBJ2-2	TGTGCCAGTAGTAAACGAGCACAGGGGTACGCGAACACCGGGGAGCTGTTTTTT	CASSKRAQGYANTGELFF
TRBD1	TRBV19	-	TRBJ1-2	TGTGCCAGTAGTGACAGGGGACAGAACTATGGCTACACCTTC	CASSDRGQNYGYTF
-	TRBV3-1/TRBV3-2	-	TRBJ2-1	TGTGCCAGCAGCCAAGCGAGAAGCTCCTACAATGAGCAGTTCTTC	CASSQARSSYNEQFF
-	TRBV5-4	-	TRBJ1-2	TGTGCCAGCAGCTATTCCAGGGATTCTAACTATGGCTACACCTTC	CASSYSRDSNYGYTF
-	TRBV6-5	-	TRBJ1-3	TGTGCCTCGTCACTTGGAAACACCATATATTTT	CASSLGNTIYF